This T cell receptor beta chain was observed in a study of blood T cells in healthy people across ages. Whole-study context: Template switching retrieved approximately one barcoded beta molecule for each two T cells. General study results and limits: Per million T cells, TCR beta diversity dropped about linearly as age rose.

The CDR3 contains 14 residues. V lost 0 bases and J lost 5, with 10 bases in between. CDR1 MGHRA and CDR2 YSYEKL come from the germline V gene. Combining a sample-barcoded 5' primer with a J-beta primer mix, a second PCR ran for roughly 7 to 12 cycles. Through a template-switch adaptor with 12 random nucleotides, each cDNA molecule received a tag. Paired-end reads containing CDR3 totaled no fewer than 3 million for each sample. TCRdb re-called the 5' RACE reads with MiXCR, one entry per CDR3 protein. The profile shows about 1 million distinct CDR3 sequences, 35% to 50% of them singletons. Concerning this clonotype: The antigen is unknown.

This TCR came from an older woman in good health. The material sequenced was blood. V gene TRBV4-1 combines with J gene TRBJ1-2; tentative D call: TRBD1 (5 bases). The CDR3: CASSQDYRGYGYTF. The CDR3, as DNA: TGCGCCAGCAGCCAAGATTACCGGGGGTATGGCTACACCTTC.